These T cell receptor beta chains were read from a single sample in a study of blood T cell repertoires in COVID-19. Method: immunoSEQ multiplex PCR; TCRdb's copy keeps in-frame clones and lacks some. The sample shows about 130,000 clones, approximately 85% of them seen only once. Material: peripheral blood. The receptors come from a human donor in a cohort sampled during active COVID-19. CDR3s include the opening cysteine and the closing phenylalanine or tryptophan. The D gene is left open where the match is weak. Clone sizes are given selectively: once, few, many, or a class where the clone is expanded.

v_call,j_call,d_call,clone_size,cdr3_nt,cdr3_aa
TRBV10-3,TRBJ2-4,NA,once,TGTGCCATCAGTCCGGGACAAATGGAAGCCAAAAACATTCAGTACTTC,CAISPGQMEAKNIQYF
TRBV6-5,TRBJ2-7,NA,NA,TGTGCCAGCAGTTACTCCCAGGCTCCAACCTACGAGCAGTACTTC,CASSYSQAPTYEQYF
TRBV6-5,TRBJ2-2,NA,NA,TGTGCCAGCAGCGAGGGCGTCGGGGAGCTGTTTTTT,CASSEGVGELFF
TRBV7-2,TRBJ2-7,NA,NA,TGTGCCAGCAGCTCCTTCCGAGGAGGTAGCTCCTACGAGCAGTACTTC,CASSSFRGGSSYEQYF
TRBV30,TRBJ2-1,NA,once,TGTGCCTGGCGGGGTCACAATGAGCAGTTCTTC,CAWRGHNEQFF
TRBV4-3,TRBJ1-1,TRBD1,NA,TGCGCCAGCAGCCAAGATCTAGGGCGACAGGGGATGAACACTGAAGCTTTCTTT,CASSQDLGRQGMNTEAFF
TRBV24-1,TRBJ2-4,TRBD1,NA,TGTGCCACCAGCAGGACAGGAATAATTCAGTACTTC,CATSRTGIIQYF
TRBV2,TRBJ2-3,TRBD2,NA,TGTGCCAGCAGTGAAGGACTAGCGGCCACAGATACGCAGTATTTT,CASSEGLAATDTQYF
TRBV14,TRBJ2-1,NA,NA,TGTGCCAGCAGCCAGGGGGACAAGCAGTCCTACAATGAGCAGTTCTTC,CASSQGDKQSYNEQFF
TRBV7-2,TRBJ2-5,TRBD2,NA,TGTGCCAGCAGCTTCGGCGGGAGGGCACGGGAGACCCAGTACTTC,CASSFGGRARETQYF
TRBV7-6,TRBJ2-1,NA,NA,TGTGCCAGCAGCTTAGGGGCAGTTCAGGATGAGCAGTTCTTC,CASSLGAVQDEQFF
TRBV9,TRBJ2-1,TRBD2,NA,TGTGCCAGCAGCGCCTCGACTAGCGCCCCGAAAAATGAGCAGTTCTTC,CASSASTSAPKNEQFF
TRBV30,TRBJ2-1,NA,NA,TGTGCCTGGAGTGACCCCCCCCCGGGGGAGATTGAGCAGTTCTTC,CAWSDPPPGEIEQFF
TRBV6-5,TRBJ2-7,TRBD2,NA,TGTGCCAGCAACGGGAGGGGAGCTGGTTACGAGCAGTACTTC,CASNGRGAGYEQYF